This T cell receptor (beta chain) was documented in a study of radiation and T cells in renal cell carcinoma. Study-wide findings and caveats: Top tumor clonotypes rose in blood 2 weeks post-radiation, then contracted.

Noted time point: baseline pretreatment blood. The sample's treatment: 15 Gy SBRT to primary tumor, nephrectomy 4 weeks later. Serial blood draws occurred at baseline and 2 and 4 weeks post-SBRT. The tumor was a clear cell renal cell carcinoma. CDR1 is SGHKS and CDR2 is YYEKEE in the germline V gene (reference sequence). V trimming: 1 base; J trimming: 2 bases; junction bases outside the gene matches: 4. This CDR3 region has 15 residues. On this clone: Its antigen is unknown.

This table comes from immunoSEQ multiplex PCR, and its TCRdb copy is limited to in-frame clones, with some not included. The sample holds approximately 90,000 clones, 75% to 90% seen once. The source was blood, collected from a patient whose treatment included radiotherapy and nephrectomy. The chain couples TRBV5-5 to TRBJ2-3, with 7 bases identical to TRBD2. This clonotype originated in a man aged 50 to 60 with renal cell carcinoma. Here the CDR3 DNA reads TGTGCCAGCAGCTTGTCTAGCGGTGACACAGATACGCAGTATTTT. Translating gives CASSLSSGDTDTQYF.